This T cell receptor beta chain was sequenced for a study of identical twins. In the case of this clonotype: This may arise from a read error, as a much more abundant clone is one base away.

From germline, CDR1 is PRHDT and CDR2 FYEKMQ (reference sequence). CDR3 length: 14 residues. TCRdb reprocessed the 5' RACE reads with MiXCR, giving one entry per CDR3 protein. Here the sample spans about 1.7 million distinct CDR3 sequences, about 32% being singletons. The source is a newborn girl in good health. The specimen was cord blood. The genes are TRBV13 and TRBJ2-7; D gene uncertain. Here the CDR3 reads CASGLPRRSYEQYF. For the CDR3, the DNA is TGTGCCAGCGGCTTACCTCGACGCTCCTACGAGCAGTACTTC.